The sample holds a few counts of the clone carrying this TCR beta chain. TCRdb re-called the 5' RACE reads with MiXCR, one entry per CDR3 protein. The sample carries tens of thousands of distinct CDR3 sequences, over 12% recorded once. This sample was included in a study of T cells of healthy individuals. CDR3 size: 16 residues. V lost 6 bases to trimming and J lost 4 bases; unmatched junction nucleotides: 13. The germline CDR1 and CDR2 sequences are DFQATT and SNEGSKA (reference sequence). The V gene is TRBV20-1, the J gene TRBJ2-2, with 8 bases aligning to TRBD2. The origin of this receptor is a human donor in good health. Here the CDR3 reads CSASGPGLGGTGELFF. In DNA, the CDR3 is TGCAGTGCATCAGGGCCGGGACTAGGAGGCACCGGGGAGCTGTTTTTT.